This TCR beta chain was sequenced during a study of blood T cell repertoires in COVID-19. The V end was cut by 2 bases, the J end by 0 bases, with 10 bases between. In germline, CDR1 is SGHTA, CDR2 FQGTGA. The CDR3 is 16 amino acids. TCRdb's copy holds only in-frame clones and misses some; the assay was immunoSEQ multiplex PCR. The profile shows tens of thousands of clones, 65% to 85% of them singletons. This chain connects TRBV7-3 to TRBJ2-2; tentative D call: TRBD2 (7 bases). This TCR was sampled from a woman aged 35 to 49 with acute COVID-19. Sequenced sample: PBMCs or T cells enriched from blood (not recorded which). The CDR3 sequence: CASSLYGGPNTGELFF. CDR3 coding DNA: TGTGCCAGCAGCTTATACGGGGGGCCGAACACCGGGGAGCTGTTTTTT.